These 7 T cell receptor beta chains were all obtained from the same sample, sequenced in a study of T cell responses to AZD1222 COVID-19 vaccine. TCRdb keeps only in-frame clones here, not all; method: immunoSEQ multiplex PCR. The sample yields about 110,000 clones, more than 75% seen once. Sample: peripheral blood, taken 28 days after the second AZD1222 dose. These receptors were collected from an adult who received the AZD1222 COVID-19 vaccine.

The chain links TRBV11-3 to TRBJ2-1; D might be TRBD1 or TRBD2, each matching 6 bases. Looked up from germline, CDR1 is SGHNT and CDR2 is YENEEA. CDR3 length: 14 amino acids. The V and J ends lost 5 bases and 10 bases respectively, with 18 bases between them. The CDR3 sequence is CASSAPGALGEQFF. In nucleotides, the CDR3 is TGTGCCAGCAGCGCCCCGGGGGCGTTAGGAGAGCAGTTCTTC.

J is TRBJ2-7 and V is TRBV6-2 or TRBV6-3, with 7 bases lining up with TRBD1. V dropped 0 bases and J dropped 3; count of bases not matched to a gene: 5. Looked up from germline, CDR1 is MNHEY and CDR2 is SVGEGT. This CDR3 has 15 amino acids. The CDR3 DNA follows: TGTGCCAGCAGTTACTCTCGGGACAGCGACTACGAGCAGTACTTC. Its translation is CASSYSRDSDYEQYF.

V usage is TRBV30 and J usage is TRBJ1-2; D is uncertain. Trimming took 3 bases from V and 4 from J, leaving 9 bases between them. CDR1 is GTSNPN, CDR2 SVGIG, per germline (reference sequence). The CDR3 length is 12 residues. The CDR3 loop reads CAWRESGYGYTF. The CDR3 region has the DNA TGTGCCTGGAGGGAATCGGGCTATGGCTACACCTTC.

This rearrangement joins TRBV19 to TRBJ1-5; 8 bases match TRBD1. J was trimmed by 7 bases and V by 5 bases; bases with no gene match: 4. The germline V gene encodes CDR1 LNHDA and CDR2 SQIVND (reference sequence). The length of the CDR3 is 13 residues. CDR3 region: CASSSRGQQPQHF. The CDR3 bases are TGTGCCAGTAGTTCCAGGGGGCAACAGCCCCAGCATTTT.

This clone has a count of ten or more. The chain combines TRBV6-2 or TRBV6-3 with TRBJ2-7; TRBD2 agrees at 8 bases. J gave up 3 bases and V 4 bases, and 2 bases lay outside the gene matches. The CDR3 runs 13 residues. The germline gives CDR1 MNHEY, CDR2 SVGEGT. CDR3 sequence (DNA): TGTGCCAGCAGTTTCAGCGGGAGCTACGAGCAGTACTTC. As protein: CASSFSGSYEQYF.

The chain joins TRBV10-3 to TRBJ2-5; possible D gene TRBD1, 6 bases. The germline V and J ends were trimmed by 3 bases and 1 base, with 15 bases remaining between them. The CDR3 sequence is 16 residues long. The germline gives CDR1 ENHRY, CDR2 SYGVKD. This CDR3 is CAISDGQRDPQETQYF. Written as DNA, the CDR3 is TGTGCCATCAGTGACGGACAGCGTGATCCCCAAGAGACCCAGTACTTC.

The V gene is TRBV5-5, the J gene TRBJ2-1, with 7 nucleotides matching TRBD2. Germline loops: CDR1 SGHKS, CDR2 YYEKEE (reference sequence). J gave up 3 bases and V 1 base, and 4 bases lay outside the gene matches. This CDR3 spans 15 amino acids. The CDR3 DNA follows: TGTGCCAGCAGCTTGCGGGGGGAGGTCTACAATGAGCAGTTCTTC. It yields the protein CASSLRGEVYNEQFF.